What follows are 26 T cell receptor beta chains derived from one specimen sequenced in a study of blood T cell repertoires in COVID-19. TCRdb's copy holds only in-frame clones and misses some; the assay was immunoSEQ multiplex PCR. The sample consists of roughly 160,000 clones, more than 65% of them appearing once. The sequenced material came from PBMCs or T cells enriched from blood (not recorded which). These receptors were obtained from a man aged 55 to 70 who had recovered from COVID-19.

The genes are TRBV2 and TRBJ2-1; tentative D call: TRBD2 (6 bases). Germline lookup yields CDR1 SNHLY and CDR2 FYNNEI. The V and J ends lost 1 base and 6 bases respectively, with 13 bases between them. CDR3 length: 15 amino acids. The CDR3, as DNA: TGTGCCAGCAGTGAAGGGACTATCTCCGCCAATGAGCAGTTCTTC. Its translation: CASSEGTISANEQFF.

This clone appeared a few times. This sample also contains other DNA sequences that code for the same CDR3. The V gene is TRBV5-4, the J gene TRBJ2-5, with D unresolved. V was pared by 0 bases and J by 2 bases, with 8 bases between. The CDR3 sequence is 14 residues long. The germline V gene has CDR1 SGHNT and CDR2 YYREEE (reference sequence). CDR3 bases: TGTGCCAGCAGCTTGGTTACAGAACAAGAGACCCAGTACTTC. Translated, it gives CASSLVTEQETQYF. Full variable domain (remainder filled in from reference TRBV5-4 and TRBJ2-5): ETGVTQSPTHLIKTRGQQVTLRCSSQSGHNTVSWYQQALGQGPQFIFQYYREEENGRGNFPPRFSGLQFPNYSSELNVNALELDDSALYLCASSLVTEQETQYFGPGTRLLVL.

CDR3 loop: CASSSREGGETQYF. In DNA, the CDR3 is TGTGCCAGCAGTTCCAGGGAGGGAGGGGAGACCCAGTACTTC. The chain has TRBV28 and TRBJ2-5; 7 positions match TRBD2. Germline assignment: CDR1 MDHEN and CDR2 SYDVKM. CDR3 size: 14 residues. Germline trimming cut 4 bases from V and 5 bases from J; bases unmatched to any gene: 7. The full variable domain, completed using reference TRBV28 and TRBJ2-5, is DVKVTQSSRYLVKRTGEKVFLECVQDMDHENMFWYRQDPGLGLRLIYFSYDVKMKEKGDIPEGYSVSREKKERFSLILESASTNQTSMYLCASSSREGGETQYFGPGTRLLVL.

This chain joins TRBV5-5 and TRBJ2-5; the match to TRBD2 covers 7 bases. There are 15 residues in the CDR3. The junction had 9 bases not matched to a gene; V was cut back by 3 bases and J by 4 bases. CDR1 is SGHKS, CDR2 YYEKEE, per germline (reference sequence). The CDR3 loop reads CASSSFGVAGETQYF. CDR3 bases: TGTGCCAGCAGCTCGTTTGGGGTAGCGGGAGAGACCCAGTACTTC.

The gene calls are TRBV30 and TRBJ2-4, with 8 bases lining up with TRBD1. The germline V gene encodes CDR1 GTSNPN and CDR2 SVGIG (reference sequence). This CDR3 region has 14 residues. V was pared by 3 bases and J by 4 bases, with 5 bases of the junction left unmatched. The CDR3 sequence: CAWRWQGAKNIQYF. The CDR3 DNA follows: TGTGCCTGGAGGTGGCAGGGGGCAAAAAACATTCAGTACTTC.

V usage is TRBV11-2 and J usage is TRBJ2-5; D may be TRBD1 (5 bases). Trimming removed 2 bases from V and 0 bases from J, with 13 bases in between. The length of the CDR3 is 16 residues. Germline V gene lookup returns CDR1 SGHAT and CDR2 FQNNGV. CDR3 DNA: TGTGCCAGCAGCTTACTGCCTGGCAGGGACCAAGAGACCCAGTACTTC. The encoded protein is CASSLLPGRDQETQYF.

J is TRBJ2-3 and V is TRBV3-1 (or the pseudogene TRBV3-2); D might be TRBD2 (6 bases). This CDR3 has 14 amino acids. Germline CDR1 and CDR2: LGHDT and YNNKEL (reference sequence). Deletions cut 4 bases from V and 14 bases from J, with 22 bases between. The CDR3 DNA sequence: TGTGCCAGCAGCCTGAGAGGAACGGGACTCAACGCGTATTTT. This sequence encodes CASSLRGTGLNAYF.

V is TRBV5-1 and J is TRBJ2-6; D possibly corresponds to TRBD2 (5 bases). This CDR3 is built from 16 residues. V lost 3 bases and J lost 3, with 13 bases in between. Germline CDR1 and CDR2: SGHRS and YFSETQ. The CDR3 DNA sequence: TGCGCCAGCAGCTACGGGGATTGGAATGGGGCCAACGTCCTGACTTTC. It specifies CASSYGDWNGANVLTF.

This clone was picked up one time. The CDR3 coding sequence is TGTGCCTGGAGTGGTTCGGGCACCGGGGAGCTGTTTTTT. Amino acids: CAWSGSGTGELFF. The chain is built from TRBV30 and TRBJ2-2; no firm D call. Per the germline V gene, CDR1 is GTSNPN and CDR2 is SVGIG (reference sequence). The length of the CDR3 is 13 residues. V dropped 1 base and J dropped 4 bases, with 7 bases sitting between them.

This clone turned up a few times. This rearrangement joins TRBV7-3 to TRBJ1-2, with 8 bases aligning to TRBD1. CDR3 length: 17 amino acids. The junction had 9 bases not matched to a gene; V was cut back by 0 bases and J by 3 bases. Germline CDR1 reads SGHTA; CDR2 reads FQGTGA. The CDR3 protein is CASSLTPAGQADYGYTF. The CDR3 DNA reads TGTGCCAGCAGCTTAACGCCCGCGGGACAGGCGGACTATGGCTACACCTTC.

The DNA of the CDR3 is TGTGCCAGCAGCTTAGTAAGCGGGAGCTCCTACAATGAGCAGTTCTTC. Translation: CASSLVSGSSYNEQFF. The chain combines TRBV5-5 with TRBJ2-1, with TRBD2 matching 8 bases. Germline values: CDR1 SGHKS, CDR2 YYEKEE (reference sequence). This CDR3 has 16 residues. The V segment lost 2 bases and the J segment 0 bases; nucleotides outside the gene matches: 4.

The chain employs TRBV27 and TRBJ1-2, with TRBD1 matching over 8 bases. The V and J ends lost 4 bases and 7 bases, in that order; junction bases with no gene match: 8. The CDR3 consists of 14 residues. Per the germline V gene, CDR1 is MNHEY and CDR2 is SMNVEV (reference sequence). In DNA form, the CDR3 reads TGTGCCAGCAGTTCAGGGGGCGCTTTGTTTGGCTACACCTTC. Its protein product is CASSSGGALFGYTF.

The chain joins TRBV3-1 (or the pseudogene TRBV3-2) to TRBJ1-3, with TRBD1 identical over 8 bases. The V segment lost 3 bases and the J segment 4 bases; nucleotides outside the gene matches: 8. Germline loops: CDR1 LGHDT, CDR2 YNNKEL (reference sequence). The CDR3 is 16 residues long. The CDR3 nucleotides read TGTGCCAGCAGCCACCGACAGGGGACCTCCGGAAACACCATATATTTT. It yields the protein CASSHRQGTSGNTIYF.

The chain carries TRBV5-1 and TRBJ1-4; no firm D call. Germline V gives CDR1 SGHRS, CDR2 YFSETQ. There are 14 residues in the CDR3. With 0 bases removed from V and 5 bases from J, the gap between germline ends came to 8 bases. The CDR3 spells CASSLGPSNEKLFF. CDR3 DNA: TGCGCCAGCAGCTTGGGGCCGTCAAATGAAAAACTGTTTTTT.

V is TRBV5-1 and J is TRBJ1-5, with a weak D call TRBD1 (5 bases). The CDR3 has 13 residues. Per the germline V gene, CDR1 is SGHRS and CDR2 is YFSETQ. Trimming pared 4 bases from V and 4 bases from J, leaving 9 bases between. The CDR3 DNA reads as TGCGCCAGCAGCGCGGGACCAAATCAGCCCCAGCATTTT. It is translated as CASSAGPNQPQHF.

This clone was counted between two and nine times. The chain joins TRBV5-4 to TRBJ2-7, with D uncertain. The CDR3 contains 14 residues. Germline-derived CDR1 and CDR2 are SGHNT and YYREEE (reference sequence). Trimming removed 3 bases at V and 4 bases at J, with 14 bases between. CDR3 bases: TGTGCCAGCAGCTCATCAAGAAGGAGTTACGAGCAGTACTTC. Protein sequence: CASSSSRRSYEQYF.

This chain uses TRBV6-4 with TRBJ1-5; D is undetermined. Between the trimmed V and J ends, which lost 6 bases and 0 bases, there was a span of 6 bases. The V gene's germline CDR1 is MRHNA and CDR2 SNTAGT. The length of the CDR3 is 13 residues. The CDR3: CASSPGSNQPQHF. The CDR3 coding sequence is TGTGCCAGCAGCCCAGGTAGCAATCAGCCCCAGCATTTT.

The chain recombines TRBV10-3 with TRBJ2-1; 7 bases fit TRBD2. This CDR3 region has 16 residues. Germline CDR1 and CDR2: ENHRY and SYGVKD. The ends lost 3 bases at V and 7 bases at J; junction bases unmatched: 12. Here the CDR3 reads CAISDLAETRRNEQFF. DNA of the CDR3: TGTGCCATCAGTGATCTAGCGGAAACCCGAAGGAATGAGCAGTTCTTC.

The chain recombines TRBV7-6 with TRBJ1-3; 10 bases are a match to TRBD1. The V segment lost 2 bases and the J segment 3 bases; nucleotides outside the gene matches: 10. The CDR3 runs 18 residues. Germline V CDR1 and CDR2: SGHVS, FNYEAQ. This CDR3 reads CASSLLWGDRGRGNTIYF. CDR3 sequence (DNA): TGTGCCAGCAGCTTATTATGGGGGGACAGGGGTCGTGGAAACACCATATATTTT.

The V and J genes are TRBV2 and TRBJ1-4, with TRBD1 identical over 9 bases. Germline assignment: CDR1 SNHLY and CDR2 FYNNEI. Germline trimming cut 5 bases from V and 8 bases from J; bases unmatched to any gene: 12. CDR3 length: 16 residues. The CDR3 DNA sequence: TGTGCCAGCAGTTACGGGACAGGGATCGATCGCGAAAAACTGTTTTTT. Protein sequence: CASSYGTGIDREKLFF.

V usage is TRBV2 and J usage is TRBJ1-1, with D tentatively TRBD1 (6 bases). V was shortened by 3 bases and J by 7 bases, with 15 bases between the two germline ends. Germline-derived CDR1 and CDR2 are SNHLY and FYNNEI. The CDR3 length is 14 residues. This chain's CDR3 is CASSERTVYSEAFF. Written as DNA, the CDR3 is TGTGCCAGCAGTGAGCGGACAGTTTATAGTGAAGCTTTCTTT.

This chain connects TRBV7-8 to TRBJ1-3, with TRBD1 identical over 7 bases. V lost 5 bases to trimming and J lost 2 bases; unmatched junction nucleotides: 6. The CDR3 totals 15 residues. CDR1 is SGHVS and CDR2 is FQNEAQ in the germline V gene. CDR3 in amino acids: CASSIGQAAGNTIYF. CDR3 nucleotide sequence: TGTGCCAGCAGCATCGGACAGGCGGCTGGAAACACCATATATTTT.

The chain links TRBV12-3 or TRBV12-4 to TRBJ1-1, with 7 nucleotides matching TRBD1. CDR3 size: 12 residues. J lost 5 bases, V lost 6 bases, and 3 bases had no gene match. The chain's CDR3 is CASRRQGTEAFF. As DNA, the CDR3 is TGTGCCAGCAGAAGACAGGGAACTGAAGCTTTCTTT.

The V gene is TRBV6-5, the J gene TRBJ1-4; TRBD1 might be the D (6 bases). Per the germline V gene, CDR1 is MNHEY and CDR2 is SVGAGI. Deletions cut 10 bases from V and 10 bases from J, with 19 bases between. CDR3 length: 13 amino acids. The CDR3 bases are TGTGCCACTCTAATTCCACAGGGACGAAAACTGTTTTTT. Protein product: CATLIPQGRKLFF.

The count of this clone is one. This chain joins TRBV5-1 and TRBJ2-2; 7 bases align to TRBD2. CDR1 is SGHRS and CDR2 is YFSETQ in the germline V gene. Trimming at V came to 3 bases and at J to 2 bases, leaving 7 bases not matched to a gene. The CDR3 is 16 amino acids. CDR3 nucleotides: TGCGCCAGCAGCTCCCCGCGCGGGGGAAACACCGGGGAGCTGTTTTTT. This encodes CASSSPRGGNTGELFF.

CDR3 protein: CASSRGTATYQPQHF. The CDR3 nucleotides are TGTGCCAGCAGCCGCGGGACCGCAACTTATCAGCCCCAGCATTTT. The V call is TRBV5-6, the J call TRBJ1-5; a weak D match, TRBD1 (5 bases). The CDR3 loop spans 15 amino acids. The V gene lost 4 bases and the J gene lost 5 bases, with 16 bases spanning the gap. Germline CDR1 SGHDT, CDR2 YYEEEE.